A selection of T cell receptor beta chains follows, all from one sample in a study of blood T cells in healthy people across ages. TCRdb itself ran the 5' RACE reads through MiXCR, one entry per CDR3 protein. Of under 2,000,000 distinct CDR3 sequences listed, around half are singletons. Sequencing input: blood. All receptors derive from a woman aged 40-49 years in good health. CDR3s include the opening cysteine and the closing phenylalanine or tryptophan. The order of the fields is V gene, J gene, D gene, clone size, CDR3 DNA, CDR3 protein. The D gene is left open where the match is weak. Size tells how often a clone was seen (once, few, many) or the class of an expanded clone, and some rows leave it out.

TRBV6-1	TRBJ2-7	TRBD1	.	TGTGCCAGCAGTGACCCCATCGGGACAGGGAAATACGAGCAGTACTTC	CASSDPIGTGKYEQYF
TRBV28	TRBJ2-5	.	.	TGTGCCAGCTGTAAATTGGGCCAAGAGACCCAGTACTTC	CASCKLGQETQYF
TRBV4-3	TRBJ2-5	.	.	TGCGCCAGCAGCCAAGATGAAGGCAGCCAAGAGACCCAGTACTTC	CASSQDEGSQETQYF
TRBV7-8	TRBJ2-7	.	few	TGTGCCAGCAGCTTAGAACAGGGAGGCATAGGGCAGTACTTC	CASSLEQGGIGQYF
TRBV7-6	TRBJ2-6	.	few	TGTGCCAGCAGCGACAGTCCCGGGGCCAACGTCCTGACTTTC	CASSDSPGANVLTF
TRBV4-3	TRBJ1-6	.	once	TGCGCCAGCAGCCAGGCTCCCGGGACTTATAATTCACCCCTCCACTTT	CASSQAPGTYNSPLHF
TRBV20-1	TRBJ2-3	.	few	TGCAGTGCCAAAGACCACTCGGCAGATACGCAGTATTTT	CSAKDHSADTQYF
TRBV9	TRBJ2-2	.	.	TGTGCCAGCAGCGTAGCGGGTGGGGAGCTGTTTTTT	CASSVAGGELFF
TRBV20-1	TRBJ2-5	.	.	TGCAGTGCAGGGCGAGGGAAAGAGACCCAGTACTTC	CSAGRGKETQYF
TRBV12-3/TRBV12-4	TRBJ1-1	.	.	TGTGCCAGCAGCCGTCACGAGCGGAACACTGAAGCTTTCTTT	CASSRHERNTEAFF
TRBV6-6	TRBJ1-5	.	.	TGTGCCAGCTTTAACGGGGTGAATCAGCCCCAGCATTTT	CASFNGVNQPQHF
TRBV29-1	TRBJ2-3	.	.	TGCAGCGTTGGCGGGACACCTTCCGATACGCAGTATTTT	CSVGGTPSDTQYF
TRBV12-3/TRBV12-4	TRBJ1-6	.	.	TGTGCCAGCAGTTTAGGTGAAGGTTGGGCCTCACCCCTCCACTTT	CASSLGEGWASPLHF
TRBV28	TRBJ1-2	.	.	TGTGCCAGCAGCCCCTACCTGACTGGCTACACCTTC	CASSPYLTGYTF
TRBV29-1	TRBJ2-5	.	few	TGCAGCGTTGTGTCGCGGACCCAGTACTTC	CSVVSRTQYF
TRBV28	TRBJ2-6	.	.	TGTGCCAGCAGTTTATCAGGAGGGGCTGGGGCCAACGTCCTGACTTTC	CASSLSGGAGANVLTF
TRBV7-2	TRBJ1-5	.	few	TGTGCCAGCAGCCTGGTTCGGGAGCCCCAGCATTTT	CASSLVREPQHF
TRBV6-2/TRBV6-3	TRBJ2-5	.	.	TGTGCCAGCAGTCCTGGACGTAGCCAGTACTTC	CASSPGRSQYF
TRBV9	TRBJ1-4	.	.	TGTGCCAGCAGCGTAGGGGACCCGGGACTGATGGATGAAAAACTGTTTTTT	CASSVGDPGLMDEKLFF
TRBV2	TRBJ1-1	.	.	TGTGCCCGTGAAGGCGGGGGGAACACTGAAGCTTTCTTT	CAREGGGNTEAFF
TRBV15	TRBJ2-3	.	few	TGTGCCACCTCGTATCGGGACACGCAGTATTTT	CATSYRDTQYF
TRBV3-1	TRBJ2-1	TRBD2	.	TGTGCCAGCAGCCAATTCCTAGCGGGGGGGCCGGGCAATGAGCAGTTCTTC	CASSQFLAGGPGNEQFF
TRBV27	TRBJ2-3	TRBD1	.	TGTGCCAGCAGTCCCCTGTCCGGGACAGGGCCTACCAAGGCGCAGTATTTT	CASSPLSGTGPTKAQYF
TRBV28	TRBJ2-5	TRBD1	few	TGTGCCAGCAGTTTGTCCGGGACAGGGGGCAGGGAGACCCAGTACTTC	CASSLSGTGGRETQYF
TRBV6-5	TRBJ2-3	TRBD2	few	TGTGCCAGCTCCTCTAGCGGGGCCTCTGGCACAGATACGCAGTATTTT	CASSSSGASGTDTQYF
TRBV7-2	TRBJ1-2	TRBD1	few	TGTGCCAGCAGCTCAAGGACAGGGCGATATGGCTACACCTTC	CASSSRTGRYGYTF
TRBV6-5	TRBJ1-1	.	few	TGTGCCAGCAGCCGTCTGGGGGTTGCTGAAGCTTTCTTT	CASSRLGVAEAFF
TRBV2	TRBJ2-1	.	few	TGTGCCAGCAGTGAAGAGAAATATGAGCAGTTCTTC	CASSEEKYEQFF
TRBV4-3	TRBJ2-1	TRBD2	.	TGCGCCAGCAGCCAAGCGAGGAGCGGGGGTCCTTACAATGAGCAGTTCTTC	CASSQARSGGPYNEQFF
TRBV10-3	TRBJ2-7	.	few	TGTGCCATCAGTGTACGGGAAGGGTATCGGTACGAGCAGTACTTC	CAISVREGYRYEQYF
TRBV28	TRBJ1-1	.	few	TGTGCCAGCCAACTTCCAGGAGAGAACACTGAAGCTTTCTTT	CASQLPGENTEAFF
TRBV7-3	TRBJ1-5	.	.	TGTGCCAGCAGCCCGCCGGTTCGGGGCAATCAGCCCCAGCATTTT	CASSPPVRGNQPQHF
TRBV29-1	TRBJ1-4	TRBD1	.	TGCAGCGTAGACAGGGCCAGTGAAAAACTGTTTTTT	CSVDRASEKLFF
TRBV5-1	TRBJ2-5	.	.	TGCGCCAGCATCTCCGGGGGTGAGCAGTACTTC	CASISGGEQYF
TRBV14	TRBJ2-7	.	.	TGTGCCAGCAGCCAACACAGATCCTACGAGCAGTACTTC	CASSQHRSYEQYF
TRBV10-1	TRBJ2-3	.	.	TGCGCCAGCAGTGAATCCCTAGCCGCAGATACGCAGTATTTT	CASSESLAADTQYF
TRBV5-1	TRBJ2-3	TRBD2	once	TGCGCCAGCAGCTTGCGGACTAGGGACACAGATACGCAGTATTTT	CASSLRTRDTDTQYF
TRBV9	TRBJ1-1	TRBD1	.	TGTGCCAGCAGCGGGAAGACAGGGAGCACTGAAGCTTTCTTT	CASSGKTGSTEAFF
TRBV7-2	TRBJ2-1	.	.	TGTGCCTCCAAGGGGGATGGGGGGGGCTACAATGAGCAGTTCTTC	CASKGDGGGYNEQFF
TRBV4-2	TRBJ2-7	TRBD1	.	TGTGCCAGCAGCCAAGAAGTTAGGGACAGGGACTACGAGCAGTACTTC	CASSQEVRDRDYEQYF